A selection of T cell receptor beta chains follows, all from one sample in a study of T cells in narcolepsy. This table comes from immunoSEQ multiplex PCR, and its TCRdb copy is limited to in-frame clones, with some not included. The table shows about 25,000 clones, with roughly 80% occurring only once. Material for sequencing was CD45RA- memory CD4+ T cells from PBMCs. Every receptor here comes from a human donor with narcolepsy. CDR3s include the opening cysteine and the closing phenylalanine or tryptophan. A D gene is named only where the DNA matches it firmly. A clone size is listed for some rows: how often the clone was seen (once, few, many), or a class if it is expanded.

TRBV7-2	TRBJ2-5	TRBD2	few	CASSPPGLAEQETQYF	TGTGCCAGCAGCCCTCCGGGACTAGCGGAGCAAGAGACCCAGTACTTC
TRBV4-1	TRBJ1-1	.	.	CASSQDGVNTEAFF	TGCGCCAGCAGCCAAGATGGAGTGAACACTGAAGCTTTCTTT
TRBV25-1	TRBJ2-7	.	few	CASGRSGTYEQYF	TGTGCCAGCGGTCGGTCAGGGACCTACGAGCAGTACTTC
TRBV5-1	TRBJ2-2	.	.	CASSLVAGPAGELFF	TGCGCCAGCAGCTTGGTGGCGGGACCCGCCGGGGAGCTGTTTTTT
TRBV7-3	TRBJ2-1	.	.	CASIQQGFHSYNEQFF	TGTGCCAGCATCCAGCAGGGTTTCCACTCCTACAATGAGCAGTTCTTC
TRBV28	TRBJ1-4	.	.	CASSARVLANEKLFF	TGTGCCAGCAGCGCACGGGTGCTAGCTAATGAAAAACTGTTTTTT
TRBV5-1	TRBJ2-4	TRBD1	.	CASNPTGTNIQYF	TGCGCCAGCAACCCGACAGGGACAAACATTCAGTACTTC
TRBV19	TRBJ1-2	TRBD1	.	CASNGKQGDGYTF	TGTGCCAGTAATGGGAAACAGGGGGATGGCTACACCTTC
TRBV7-9	TRBJ1-2	.	.	CASSLVPGTGYTF	TGTGCCAGCAGCTTAGTTCCAGGGACCGGCTACACCTTC
TRBV5-1	TRBJ2-3	.	.	CASSLGGGVVDTQYF	TGCGCCAGCAGCTTGGGTGGGGGAGTAGTAGATACGCAGTATTTT
TRBV2	TRBJ2-7	.	.	CASSVFYEQYF	TGTGCCAGCAGCGTGTTCTACGAGCAGTACTTC
TRBV5-8	TRBJ2-1	.	.	CASSYSMYNEQFF	TGTGCCAGCAGCTACTCGATGTACAATGAGCAGTTCTTC
TRBV5-1	TRBJ2-7	.	.	CASSLAPGLSYEQYF	TGCGCCAGCAGCTTGGCCCCAGGCCTCTCCTACGAGCAGTACTTC
TRBV2	TRBJ2-3	.	.	CASLGPAAYTDTQYF	TGTGCCAGCCTAGGGCCAGCGGCTTACACAGATACGCAGTATTTT
TRBV7-8	TRBJ1-2	.	.	CASSLNTYGYTF	TGTGCCAGCAGCTTAAATACATATGGCTACACCTTC
TRBV28	TRBJ2-2	TRBD2	.	CASSRLAGGTGELFF	TGTGCCAGCAGCCGACTAGCGGGGGGGACCGGGGAGCTGTTTTTT
TRBV30	TRBJ1-4	TRBD1	.	CAWSVQGVFEKLFF	TGTGCCTGGAGTGTACAGGGGGTGTTCGAAAAACTGTTTTTT
TRBV29-1	TRBJ2-2	.	.	CSVEERDKGEGELFF	TGCAGCGTTGAAGAACGGGACAAGGGGGAGGGGGAGCTGTTTTTT
TRBV5-6	TRBJ1-2	TRBD1	.	CASSSGTEAYGYTF	TGTGCCAGCAGCTCCGGGACAGAGGCTTATGGCTACACCTTC
TRBV7-8	TRBJ2-7	TRBD1	.	CASSSRDREYEQYF	TGTGCCAGCAGCTCCCGGGACAGAGAATACGAGCAGTACTTC
TRBV5-1	TRBJ2-7	.	once	CASSSNGQSYEQYF	TGCGCCAGCAGCTCAAACGGCCAGTCCTACGAGCAGTACTTC
TRBV28	TRBJ2-7	.	.	CASGRPYEQYF	TGTGCCAGCGGCCGACCCTACGAGCAGTACTTC
TRBV5-6	TRBJ2-5	.	.	CASSSPHSPVGETQYF	TGTGCCAGCAGCTCGCCGCACAGCCCCGTTGGGGAGACCCAGTACTTC
TRBV28	TRBJ1-5	.	.	CASTLSLGANQPQHF	TGTGCCAGCACTCTATCTCTGGGGGCCAATCAGCCCCAGCATTTT
TRBV28	TRBJ1-2	TRBD1	once	CASSRTGGNYGYTF	TGTGCCAGCAGTCGTACAGGGGGCAACTATGGCTACACCTTC
TRBV9	TRBJ1-2	.	few	CASRRDNHYGYTF	TGTGCCAGCAGACGGGACAACCATTATGGCTACACCTTC
TRBV20-1	TRBJ1-2	.	.	CSAPRRGGYTF	TGCAGTGCGCCCCGCCGGGGGGGCTACACCTTC